Shown below are 10 T cell receptor beta chains from a single sample sequenced in a study of T-cell memory formation after mild COVID-19. MiXCR, applied by TCRdb to the 5' RACE reads, yields one record per CDR3 protein. The sample lists around 340,000 distinct CDR3 sequences, over 10% occurring once. Sequenced material: PBMCs or a T cell subset sorted from them (not recorded which). The origin of the receptors is a man aged 18 to 35 who had mild COVID-19 (a few samples of this study predate the infection). Cell type and time point are not known.

This clonotype occurred a few times. The CDR3 sequence is CASSVALAGASTDTQYF. CDR3 in DNA: TGTGCCAGCAGCGTAGCCCTAGCGGGGGCTAGCACAGATACGCAGTATTTT. The chain has TRBV9 and TRBJ2-3; 10 bases map to TRBD2. Germline CDR1 reads SGDLS; CDR2 reads YYNGEE. The CDR3 runs 17 residues. The junction had 4 bases not matched to a gene; V was cut back by 0 bases and J by 0 bases.

This clonotype has only a few counts. V and J are TRBV29-1 and TRBJ2-2, with TRBD1 matching over 7 bases. CDR3 length equals 14 residues. CDR1 is SQVTM and CDR2 is ANQGSEA in the germline V gene. Trimming cost V 4 bases and J 1 base; bases outside gene matches: 3. The CDR3 coding sequence is TGCAGCGTTGTGGCAGGGGGGAACACCGGGGAGCTGTTTTTT. Its protein product is CSVVAGGNTGELFF.

J is TRBJ1-6 and V is TRBV20-1, with D tentatively TRBD1 (5 bases). This CDR3 comprises 14 residues. CDR1 is DFQATT and CDR2 is SNEGSKA in the germline V gene (reference sequence). V was shortened by 1 base and J by 9 bases, with 13 bases between the two germline ends. The DNA for the CDR3 is TGCAGTGCTAGAGGGACATCATCTTCTTCACCCCTCCACTTT. Translated, it gives CSARGTSSSSPLHF.

This clonotype was seen many times. The V gene is TRBV12-3 or TRBV12-4, the J gene TRBJ2-1; D unresolved. The CDR3 is 13 residues long. Trimming pared 3 bases from V and 5 bases from J, leaving 8 bases between. The CDR3 sequence is CASSFGVDNEQFF. The CDR3, as DNA: TGTGCCAGCAGTTTTGGGGTGGACAATGAGCAGTTCTTC.

This chain connects TRBV29-1 to TRBJ2-7, with D possibly matching TRBD1 (6 bases). CDR3 size: 17 residues. The V and J ends lost 5 bases and 2 bases respectively, with 25 bases between them. Germline assignment: CDR1 SQVTM and CDR2 ANQGSEA. The CDR3 DNA reads TGCAGCGTTTCTATCCGCTCAGACAGGAGTAGAGCCTACGAGCAGTACTTC. This encodes CSVSIRSDRSRAYEQYF.

Only a few counts were recorded for this clonotype. The rearrangement joins TRBV5-1 to TRBJ2-1; D remains unclear. CDR3 length equals 15 residues. Germline V gives CDR1 SGHRS, CDR2 YFSETQ. V gave up 6 bases and J gave up 6 bases, with 19 bases separating them. The CDR3 DNA is TGCGCCAGCAAACCTCAAAGCCAATCGGTCAATGAGCAGTTCTTC. Translation: CASKPQSQSVNEQFF.

V and J are TRBV5-1 and TRBJ2-7, with D unclear. CDR3 length: 15 residues. V dropped 5 bases and J dropped 3 bases, with 18 bases sitting between them. Germline V gives CDR1 SGHRS, CDR2 YFSETQ. The CDR3 region has the DNA TGCGCCAGCAGGATCGTAACGTCCAGTAACTACGAGCAGTACTTC. Its translation: CASRIVTSSNYEQYF.

The V call is TRBV7-8, the J call TRBJ2-2; D unresolved. V was cut by 3 bases and J by 11 bases, with 16 bases left in between. CDR3 length: 14 amino acids. The germline CDR1 and CDR2 sequences are SGHVS and FQNEAQ. The CDR3 DNA follows: TGTGCCAGCAGCTTTCGAACGTCCCCCCGAGAGCTGTTTTTT. Its protein is CASSFRTSPRELFF.

In its sample, this clonotype was seen many times. The chain joins TRBV5-5 to TRBJ2-7; 8 bases agree with TRBD1. Germline V gene lookup returns CDR1 SGHKS and CDR2 YYEKEE (reference sequence). V dropped 3 bases and J dropped 4; count of bases not matched to a gene: 6. The CDR3 covers 14 residues. DNA of the CDR3: TGTGCCAGCAGCTCGGGGACAGGACAGTACGAGCAGTACTTC. This gives the protein CASSSGTGQYEQYF.

The CDR3 is CASSTGTGGSGYGYTF. CDR3 coding DNA: TGTGCCAGCAGCACCGGGACAGGGGGTTCAGGGTATGGCTACACCTTC. This rearrangement joins TRBV6-2 or TRBV6-3 to TRBJ1-2; 11 nucleotides align to TRBD1. The CDR3 runs 16 residues. V was clipped by 6 bases and J by 5 bases; unmatched bases: 11. Per the germline V gene, CDR1 is MNHEY and CDR2 is SVGEGT.